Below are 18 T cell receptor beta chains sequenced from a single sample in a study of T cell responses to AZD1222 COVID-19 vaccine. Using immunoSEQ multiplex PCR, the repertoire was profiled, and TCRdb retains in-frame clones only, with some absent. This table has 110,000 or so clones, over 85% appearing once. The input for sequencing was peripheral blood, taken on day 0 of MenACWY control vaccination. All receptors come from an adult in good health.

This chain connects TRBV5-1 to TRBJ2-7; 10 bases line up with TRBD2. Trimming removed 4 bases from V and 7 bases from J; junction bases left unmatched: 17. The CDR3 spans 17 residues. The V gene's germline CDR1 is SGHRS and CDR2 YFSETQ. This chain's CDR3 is CASSPGMSGGAPWEQYF. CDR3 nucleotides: TGCGCCAGCAGCCCGGGGATGAGCGGGGGGGCTCCGTGGGAGCAGTACTTC.

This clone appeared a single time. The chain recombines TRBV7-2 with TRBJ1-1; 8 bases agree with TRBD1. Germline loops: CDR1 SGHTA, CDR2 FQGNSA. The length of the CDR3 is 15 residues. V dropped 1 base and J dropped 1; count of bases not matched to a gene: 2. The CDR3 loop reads CASSLGDRKNTEAFF. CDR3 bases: TGTGCCAGCAGCTTAGGGGACAGGAAGAACACTGAAGCTTTCTTT.

CDR3 residues: CASSSPPGQPGQPQHF. The CDR3, as DNA: TGTGCCAGTAGCAGTCCCCCGGGACAACCAGGACAGCCCCAGCATTTT. V gene TRBV19 combines with J gene TRBJ1-5, with D tentatively TRBD1 (6 bases). The germline gives CDR1 LNHDA, CDR2 SQIVND (reference sequence). The length of the CDR3 is 16 residues. Trimming took 6 bases from V and 7 from J, leaving 22 bases between them.

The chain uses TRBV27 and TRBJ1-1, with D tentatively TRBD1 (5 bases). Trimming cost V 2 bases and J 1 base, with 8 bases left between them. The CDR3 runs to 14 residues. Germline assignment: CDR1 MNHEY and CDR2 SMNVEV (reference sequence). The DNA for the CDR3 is TGTGCCAGCAGTTTAGGGCAGGGGAACACTGAAGCTTTCTTT. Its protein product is CASSLGQGNTEAFF.

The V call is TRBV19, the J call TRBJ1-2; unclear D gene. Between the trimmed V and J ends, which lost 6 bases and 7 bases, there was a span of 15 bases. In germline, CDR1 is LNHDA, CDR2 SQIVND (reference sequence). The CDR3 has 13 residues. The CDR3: CASSPPGPGGYTF. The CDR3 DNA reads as TGTGCCAGTAGCCCCCCCGGGCCCGGTGGCTACACCTTC.

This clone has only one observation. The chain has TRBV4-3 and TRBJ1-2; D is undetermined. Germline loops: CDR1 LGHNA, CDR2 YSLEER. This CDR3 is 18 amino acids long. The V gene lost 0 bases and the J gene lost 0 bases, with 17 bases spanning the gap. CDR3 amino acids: CASSQDLSPSEANYGYTF. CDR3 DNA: TGCGCCAGCAGCCAAGATCTTAGTCCCAGCGAAGCTAACTATGGCTACACCTTC.

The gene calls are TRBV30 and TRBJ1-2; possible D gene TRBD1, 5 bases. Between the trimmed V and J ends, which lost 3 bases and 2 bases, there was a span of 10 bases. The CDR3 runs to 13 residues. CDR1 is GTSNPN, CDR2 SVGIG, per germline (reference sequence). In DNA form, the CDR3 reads TGTGCCTGGAGGGGCAGGGCGAACTATGGCTACACCTTC. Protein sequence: CAWRGRANYGYTF.

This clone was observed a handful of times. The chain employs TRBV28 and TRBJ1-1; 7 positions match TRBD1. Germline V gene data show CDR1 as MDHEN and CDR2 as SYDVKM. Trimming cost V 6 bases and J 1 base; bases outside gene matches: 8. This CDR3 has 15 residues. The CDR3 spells CASRPTGNKNTEAFF. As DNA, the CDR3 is TGTGCCAGCAGACCGACAGGGAATAAGAACACTGAAGCTTTCTTT.

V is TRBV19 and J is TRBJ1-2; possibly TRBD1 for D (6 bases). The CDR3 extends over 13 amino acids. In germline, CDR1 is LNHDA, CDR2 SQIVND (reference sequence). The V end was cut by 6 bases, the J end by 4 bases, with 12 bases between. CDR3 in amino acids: CASSPDSIYGYTF. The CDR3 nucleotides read TGTGCCAGTAGCCCGGACAGTATCTATGGCTACACCTTC.

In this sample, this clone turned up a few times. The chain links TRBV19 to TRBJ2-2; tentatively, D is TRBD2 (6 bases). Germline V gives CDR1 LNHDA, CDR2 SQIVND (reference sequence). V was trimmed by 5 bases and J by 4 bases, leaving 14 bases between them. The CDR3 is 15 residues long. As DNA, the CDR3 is TGTGCCAGTAGTCCTGCCCAGGAGGGCACCGGGGAGCTGTTTTTT. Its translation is CASSPAQEGTGELFF.

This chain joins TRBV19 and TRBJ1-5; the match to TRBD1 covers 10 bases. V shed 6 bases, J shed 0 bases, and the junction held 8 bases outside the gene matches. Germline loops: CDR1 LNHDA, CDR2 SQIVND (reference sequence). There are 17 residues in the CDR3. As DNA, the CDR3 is TGTGCCAGTAGAAACGCGGGGACAGGGGATAGCAATCAGCCCCAGCATTTT. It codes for CASRNAGTGDSNQPQHF. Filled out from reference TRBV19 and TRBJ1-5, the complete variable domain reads DGGITQSPKYLFRKEGQNVTLSCEQNLNHDAMYWYRQDPGQGLRLIYYSQIVNDFQKGDIAEGYSVSREKKESFPLTVTSAQKNPTAFYLCASRNAGTGDSNQPQHFGDGTRLSIL.

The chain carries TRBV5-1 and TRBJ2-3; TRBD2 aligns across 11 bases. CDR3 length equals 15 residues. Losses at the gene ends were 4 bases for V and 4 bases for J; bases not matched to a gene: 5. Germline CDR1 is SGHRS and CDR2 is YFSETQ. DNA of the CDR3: TGCGCCAGCAGCCCGGGACTAGCGGAAGCAGATACGCAGTATTTT. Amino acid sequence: CASSPGLAEADTQYF.

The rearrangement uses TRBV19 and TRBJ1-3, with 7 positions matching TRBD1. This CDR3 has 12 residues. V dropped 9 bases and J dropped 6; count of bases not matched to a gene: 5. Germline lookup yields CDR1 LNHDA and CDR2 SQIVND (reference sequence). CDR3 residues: CASQGQQNTIYF. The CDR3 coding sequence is TGTGCCAGCCAGGGACAGCAAAACACCATATATTTT.

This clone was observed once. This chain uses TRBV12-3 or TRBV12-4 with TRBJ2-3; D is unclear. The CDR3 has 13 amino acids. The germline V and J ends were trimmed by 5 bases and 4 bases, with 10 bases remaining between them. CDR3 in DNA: TGTGCCAGCAGTACCAAGGATGCAGATACGCAGTATTTT. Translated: CASSTKDADTQYF.

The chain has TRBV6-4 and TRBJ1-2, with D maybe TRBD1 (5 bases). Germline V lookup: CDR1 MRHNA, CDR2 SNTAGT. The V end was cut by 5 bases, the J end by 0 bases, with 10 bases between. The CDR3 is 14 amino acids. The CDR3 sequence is CASSRDSTNYGYTF. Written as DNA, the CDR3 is TGTGCCAGCAGTCGAGACAGCACTAACTATGGCTACACCTTC.

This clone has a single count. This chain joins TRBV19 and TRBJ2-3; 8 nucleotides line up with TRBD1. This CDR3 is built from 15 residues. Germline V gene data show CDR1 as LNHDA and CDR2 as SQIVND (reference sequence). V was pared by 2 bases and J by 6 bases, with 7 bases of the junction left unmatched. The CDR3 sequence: CASSILGQGSDTQYF. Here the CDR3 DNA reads TGTGCCAGTAGTATACTTGGACAGGGATCGGATACGCAGTATTTT.

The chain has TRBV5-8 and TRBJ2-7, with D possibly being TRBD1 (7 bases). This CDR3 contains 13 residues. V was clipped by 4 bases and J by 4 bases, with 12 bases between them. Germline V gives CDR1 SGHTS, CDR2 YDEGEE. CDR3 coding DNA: TGTGCCAGCAGCGGCAGGGGGAGGTACGAGCAGTACTTC. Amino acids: CASSGRGRYEQYF. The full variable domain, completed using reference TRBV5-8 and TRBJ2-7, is EAGVTQSPTHLIKTRGQQATLRCSPISGHTSVYWYQQALGLGLQFLLWYDEGEERNRGNFPPRFSGRQFPNYSSELNVNALELEDSALYLCASSGRGRYEQYFGPGTRLTVT.

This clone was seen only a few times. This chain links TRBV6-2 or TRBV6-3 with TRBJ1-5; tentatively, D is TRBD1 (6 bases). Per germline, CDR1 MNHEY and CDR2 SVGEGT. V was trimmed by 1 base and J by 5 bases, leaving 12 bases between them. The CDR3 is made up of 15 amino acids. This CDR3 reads CASSYYRQVHQPQHF. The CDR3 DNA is TGTGCCAGCAGTTACTACAGACAGGTCCATCAGCCCCAGCATTTT.